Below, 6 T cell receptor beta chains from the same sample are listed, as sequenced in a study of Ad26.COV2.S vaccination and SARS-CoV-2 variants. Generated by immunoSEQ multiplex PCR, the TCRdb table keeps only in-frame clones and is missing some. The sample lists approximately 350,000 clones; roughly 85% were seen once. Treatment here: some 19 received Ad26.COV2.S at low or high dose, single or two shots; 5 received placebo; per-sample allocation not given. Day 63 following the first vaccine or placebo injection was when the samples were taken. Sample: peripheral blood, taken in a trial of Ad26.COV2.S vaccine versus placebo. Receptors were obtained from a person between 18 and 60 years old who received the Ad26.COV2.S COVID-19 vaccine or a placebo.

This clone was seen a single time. As DNA, the CDR3 is TGTGCCAGCAGCGTGCATCAGGGAATCGGTGGCTACACCTTC. Protein: CASSVHQGIGGYTF. This chain joins TRBV3-1 (or the pseudogene TRBV3-2) and TRBJ1-2; tentatively, D is TRBD1 (5 bases). Germline V gene data show CDR1 as LGHDT and CDR2 as YNNKEL (reference sequence). CDR3 length: 14 amino acids. V lost 5 bases and J 7 bases, leaving 17 bases between the germline ends.

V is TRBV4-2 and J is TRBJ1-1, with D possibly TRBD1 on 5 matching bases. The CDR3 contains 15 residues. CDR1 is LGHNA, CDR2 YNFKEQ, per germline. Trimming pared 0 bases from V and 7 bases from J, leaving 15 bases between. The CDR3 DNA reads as TGTGCCAGCAGCCAAGATTGGCACGGGGCCATTGAAGCTTTCTTT. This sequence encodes CASSQDWHGAIEAFF.

CDR3 sequence reads: CASSLTGTVYEQYF. The CDR3 DNA reads as TGTGCCAGCAGCTTGACGGGGACCGTCTACGAGCAGTACTTC. This sequence joins TRBV5-4 and TRBJ2-7; D tentatively reads TRBD1 or TRBD2 (5 bases each). In germline, CDR1 is SGHNT, CDR2 YYREEE (reference sequence). This CDR3 has 14 amino acids. Trimming removed 1 base at V and 3 bases at J, with 11 bases between.

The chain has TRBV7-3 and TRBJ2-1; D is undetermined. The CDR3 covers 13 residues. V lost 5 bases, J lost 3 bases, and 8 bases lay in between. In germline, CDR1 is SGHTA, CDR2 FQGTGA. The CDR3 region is CASSQSHYNEQFF. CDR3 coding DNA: TGTGCCAGCAGCCAAAGCCACTACAATGAGCAGTTCTTC.

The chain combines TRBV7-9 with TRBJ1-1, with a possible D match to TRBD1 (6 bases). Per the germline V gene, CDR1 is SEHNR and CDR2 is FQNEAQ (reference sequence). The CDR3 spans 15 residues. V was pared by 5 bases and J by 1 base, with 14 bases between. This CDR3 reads CASSPQGTRNTEAFF. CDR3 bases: TGTGCCAGCAGCCCTCAGGGGACTAGGAACACTGAAGCTTTCTTT.

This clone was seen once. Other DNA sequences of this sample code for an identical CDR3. The CDR3 coding sequence is TGTGCCAGCAGGACAGTCTTGAACACTGAAGCTTTCTTT. Encoded protein: CASRTVLNTEAFF. The rearrangement links TRBV27 to TRBJ1-1; weak D call: TRBD1 (5 bases). Germline CDR1 MNHEY, CDR2 SMNVEV (reference sequence). Trimming stripped 6 bases from V and 0 bases from J, with 8 bases between. This CDR3 is 13 amino acids long.